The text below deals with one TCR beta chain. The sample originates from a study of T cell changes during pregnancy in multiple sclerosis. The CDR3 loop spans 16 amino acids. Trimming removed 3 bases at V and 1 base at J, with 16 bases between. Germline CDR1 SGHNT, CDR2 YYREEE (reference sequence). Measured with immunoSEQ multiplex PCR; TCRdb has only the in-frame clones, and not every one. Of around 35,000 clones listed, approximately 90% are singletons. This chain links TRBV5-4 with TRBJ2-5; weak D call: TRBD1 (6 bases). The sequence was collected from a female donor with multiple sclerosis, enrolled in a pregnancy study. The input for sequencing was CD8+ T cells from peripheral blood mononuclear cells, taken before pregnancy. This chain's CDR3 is CASSWPKQGVQETQYF. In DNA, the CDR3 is TGTGCCAGCAGCTGGCCTAAACAGGGAGTCCAAGAGACCCAGTACTTC.